This T cell receptor (beta chain) was documented in a study of T cell responses to AZD1222 COVID-19 vaccine. As concerns this clone: No antigen is known for it.

Sequencing was performed with immunoSEQ multiplex PCR; in TCRdb, only in-frame clones are kept and a portion is missing. The sample carries some 97,000 clones, 85% to 95% recorded once. Study-level results: Most donors were white British, females outnumbered males, and clonal diversity was possibly underestimated. Two AZD1222 doses significantly raised spike-specific TCR breadth and depth over controls. There were repertoire samples only from the period after the peak T cell response.

CDR3 size: 15 residues. Germline-derived CDR1 and CDR2 are SGHDN and FVKESK. V lost 1 base, J lost 5 bases, and 14 bases lay in between. The chain has TRBV14 and TRBJ1-1; possible D gene TRBD1, 5 bases. Specimen: peripheral blood, collected on day 0 of AZD1222 vaccination. This sequence originates from an adult in good health. The CDR3 reads CASSQGAAGGTEAFF. The CDR3 bases are TGTGCCAGCAGCCAAGGGGCTGCGGGGGGAACTGAAGCTTTCTTT.